The rows below give T cell receptor beta chains drawn from one sample of a study of T and B cells in COVID-19 patients. TCRdb processed the multiplex PCR reads anew with MiXCR; each CDR3 protein has one entry. The sample holds about 8,900 distinct CDR3 sequences, approximately 35% seen once. The source material was blood. These TCRs come from a human donor with active COVID-19. The CDR3 runs from the conserved cysteine through the conserved F or W. Fields, in order: D gene, J gene, V gene, clone size, CDR3 protein, CDR3 DNA. A D gene is named only where the DNA matches it firmly. A clone size is listed for some rows: how often the clone was seen (once, few, many), or a class if it is expanded.

>TRBD1|TRBJ2-1|TRBV6-1|few
CASSELQGSNNEQFF
TGTGCCAGCAGTGAGCTACAGGGGTCCAACAATGAGCAGTTCTTC
>.|TRBJ1-2|TRBV19|few
CASTSGENGYTF
TGTGCCAGCACCTCTGGTGAAAATGGCTACACCTTC
>.|TRBJ1-6|TRBV30|once
CAWSPRDRRGSPLHF
TGTGCCTGGAGTCCTCGGGACCGCAGGGGCTCACCCCTCCACTTT
>.|TRBJ2-3|TRBV6-5|.
CASRFGRGSTDTQYF
TGTGCCAGCAGATTCGGACGGGGTAGCACAGATACGCAGTATTTT
>TRBD2|TRBJ2-7|TRBV6-5|.
CASRLAEGHEQYF
TGTGCCAGCAGGCTAGCGGAGGGTCACGAGCAGTACTTC
>TRBD1|TRBJ1-2|TRBV19|.
CASSMQGASDYGYTF
TGTGCCAGTAGTATGCAGGGGGCGAGCGACTATGGCTACACCTTC
>.|TRBJ1-1|TRBV10-2|.
CASSERGASTEAFF
TGCGCCAGCAGTGAACGAGGGGCAAGCACTGAAGCTTTCTTT
>.|TRBJ2-1|TRBV6-2/TRBV6-3|.
CASTDRGRTYNEQFF
TGTGCCAGCACCGACCGGGGGCGTACCTACAATGAGCAGTTCTTC
>.|TRBJ1-2|TRBV18|few
CASSPKTRDGYGYTF
TGTGCCAGCTCACCCAAAACCAGGGATGGCTATGGCTACACCTTC
>.|TRBJ2-5|TRBV10-3|.
CAISETGTQETQYF
TGTGCCATCAGTGAAACAGGGACCCAAGAGACCCAGTACTTC
>.|TRBJ2-1|TRBV6-5|medium-sized
CASRNSTRNEQFF
TGTGCCAGCAGGAATTCGACCAGGAATGAGCAGTTCTTC
>TRBD1|TRBJ2-6|TRBV6-2/TRBV6-3|few
CAGSDRGRSASGANVLTF
TGTGCCGGATCTGACAGGGGGCGATCCGCCTCTGGGGCCAACGTCCTGACTTTC
>.|TRBJ2-1|TRBV19|medium-sized
CASSEEGRPPYNEQFF
TGTGCCAGTAGTGAGGAGGGAAGACCCCCCTACAATGAGCAGTTCTTC